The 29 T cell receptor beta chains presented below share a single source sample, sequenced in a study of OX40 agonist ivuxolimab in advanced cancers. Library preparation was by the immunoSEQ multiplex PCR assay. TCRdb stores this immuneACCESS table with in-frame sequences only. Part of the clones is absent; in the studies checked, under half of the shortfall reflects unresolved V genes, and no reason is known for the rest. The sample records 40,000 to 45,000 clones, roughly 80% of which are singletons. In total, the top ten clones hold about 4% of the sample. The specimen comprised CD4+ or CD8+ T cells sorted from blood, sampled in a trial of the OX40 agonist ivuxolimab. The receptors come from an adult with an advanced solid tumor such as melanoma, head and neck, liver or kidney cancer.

CDR3 DNA: TGCGCCAGCAGTGAGCCGGGGGGGCGATCAACTGAGCAGTTCTTC. Protein: CASSEPGGRSTEQFF. The chain has TRBV10-2 and TRBJ2-1, with 8 bases lining up with TRBD2. V was pared by 2 bases and J by 9 bases, with 9 bases of the junction left unmatched. The CDR3 extends over 15 amino acids. From germline, CDR1 is WSHSY and CDR2 SAAADI.

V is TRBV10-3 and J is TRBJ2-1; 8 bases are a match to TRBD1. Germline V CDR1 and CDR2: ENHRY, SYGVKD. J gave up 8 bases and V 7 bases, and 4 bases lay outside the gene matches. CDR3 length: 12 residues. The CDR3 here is CAIKTGVDEQFF. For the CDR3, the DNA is TGTGCCATCAAGACAGGGGTTGATGAGCAGTTCTTC.

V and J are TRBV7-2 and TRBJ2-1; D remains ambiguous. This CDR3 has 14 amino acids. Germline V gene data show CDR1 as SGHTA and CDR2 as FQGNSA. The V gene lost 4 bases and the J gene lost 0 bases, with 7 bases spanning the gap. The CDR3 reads CASSSRRSYNEQFF. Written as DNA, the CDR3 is TGTGCCAGCAGCTCCCGCCGCTCCTACAATGAGCAGTTCTTC.

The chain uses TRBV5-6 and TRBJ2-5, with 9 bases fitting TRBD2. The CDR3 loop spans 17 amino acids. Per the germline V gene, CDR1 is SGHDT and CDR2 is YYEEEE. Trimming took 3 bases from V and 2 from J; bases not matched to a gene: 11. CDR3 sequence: CASSYPPGLAAQETQYF. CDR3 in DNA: TGTGCCAGCAGCTATCCCCCGGGACTAGCCGCACAAGAGACCCAGTACTTC.

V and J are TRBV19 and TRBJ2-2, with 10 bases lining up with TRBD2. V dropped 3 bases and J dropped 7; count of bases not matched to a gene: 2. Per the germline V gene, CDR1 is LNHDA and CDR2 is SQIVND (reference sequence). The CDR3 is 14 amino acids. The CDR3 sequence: CASSITSGDGELFF. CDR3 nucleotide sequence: TGTGCCAGTAGTATCACTAGCGGGGACGGGGAGCTGTTTTTT.

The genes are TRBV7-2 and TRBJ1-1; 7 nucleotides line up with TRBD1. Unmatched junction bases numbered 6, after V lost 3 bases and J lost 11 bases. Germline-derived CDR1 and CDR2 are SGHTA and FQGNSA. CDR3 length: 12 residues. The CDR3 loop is CASSLIRGQAFF. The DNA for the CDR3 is TGTGCCAGCAGCTTGATTAGGGGGCAGGCTTTCTTT.

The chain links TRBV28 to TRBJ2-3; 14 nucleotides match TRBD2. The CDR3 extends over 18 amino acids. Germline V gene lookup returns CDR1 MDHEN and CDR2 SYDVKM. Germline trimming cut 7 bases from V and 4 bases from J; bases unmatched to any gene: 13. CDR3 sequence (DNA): TGTGCCAGCACTTCTGCGACTAGCGGGAGGGCCGGAGCAGATACGCAGTATTTT. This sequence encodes CASTSATSGRAGADTQYF.

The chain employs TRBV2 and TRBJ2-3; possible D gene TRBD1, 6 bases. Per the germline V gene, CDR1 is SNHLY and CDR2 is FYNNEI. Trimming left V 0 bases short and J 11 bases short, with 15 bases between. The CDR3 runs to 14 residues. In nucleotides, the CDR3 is TGTGCCAGCAGTGAAGCCCAGGGGCCTGGGGGGCAGTATTTT. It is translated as CASSEAQGPGGQYF.

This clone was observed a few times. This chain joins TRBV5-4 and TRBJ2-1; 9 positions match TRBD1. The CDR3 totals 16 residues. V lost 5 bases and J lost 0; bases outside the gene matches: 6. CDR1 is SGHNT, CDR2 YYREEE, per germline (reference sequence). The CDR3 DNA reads TGTGCCAGCAGTATAGGACAGGGGAGCTCCTACAATGAGCAGTTCTTC. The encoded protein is CASSIGQGSSYNEQFF. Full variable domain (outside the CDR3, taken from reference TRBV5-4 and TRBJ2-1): ETGVTQSPTHLIKTRGQQVTLRCSSQSGHNTVSWYQQALGQGPQFIFQYYREEENGRGNFPPRFSGLQFPNYSSELNVNALELDDSALYLCASSIGQGSSYNEQFFGPGTRLTVL.

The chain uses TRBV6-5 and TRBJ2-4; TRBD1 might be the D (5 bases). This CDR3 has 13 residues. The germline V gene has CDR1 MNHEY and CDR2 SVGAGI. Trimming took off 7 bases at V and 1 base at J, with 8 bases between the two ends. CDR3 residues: CASTGPAKNIQYF. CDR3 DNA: TGTGCCAGCACAGGGCCTGCCAAAAACATTCAGTACTTC.

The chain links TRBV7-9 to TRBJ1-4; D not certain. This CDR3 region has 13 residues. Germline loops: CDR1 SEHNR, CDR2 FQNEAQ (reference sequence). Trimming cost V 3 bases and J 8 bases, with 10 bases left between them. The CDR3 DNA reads TGTGCCAGCAGCTTGCCGGCAGGCGAAAAACTGTTTTTT. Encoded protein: CASSLPAGEKLFF.

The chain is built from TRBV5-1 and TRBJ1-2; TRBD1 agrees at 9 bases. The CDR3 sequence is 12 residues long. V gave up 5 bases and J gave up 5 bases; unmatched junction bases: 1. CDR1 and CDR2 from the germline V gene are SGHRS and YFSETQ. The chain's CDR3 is CASSGQGYGYTF. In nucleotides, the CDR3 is TGCGCCAGCAGTGGACAGGGGTATGGCTACACCTTC.

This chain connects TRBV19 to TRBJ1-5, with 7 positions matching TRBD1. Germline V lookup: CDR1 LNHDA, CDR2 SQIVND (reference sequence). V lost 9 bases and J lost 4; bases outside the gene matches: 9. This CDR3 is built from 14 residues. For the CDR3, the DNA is TGTGCCAGCACTTTGGACAGGAGTAATCAGCCCCAGCATTTT. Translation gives CASTLDRSNQPQHF.

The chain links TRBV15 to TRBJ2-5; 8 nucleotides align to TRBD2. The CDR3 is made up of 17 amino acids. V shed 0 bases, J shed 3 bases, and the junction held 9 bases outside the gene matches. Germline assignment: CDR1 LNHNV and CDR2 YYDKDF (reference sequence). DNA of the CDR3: TGTGCCACCAGCAGAGAAGGGAGAACTAGCGGTAAAGAGACCCAGTACTTC. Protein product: CATSREGRTSGKETQYF. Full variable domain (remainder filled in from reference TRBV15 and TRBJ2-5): DAMVIQNPRYQVTQFGKPVTLSCSQTLNHNVMYWYQQKSSQAPKLLFHYYDKDFNNEADTPDNFQSRRPNTSFCFLDIRSPGLGDTAMYLCATSREGRTSGKETQYFGPGTRLLVL.

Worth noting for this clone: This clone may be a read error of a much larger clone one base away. The CDR3 DNA reads TGCGCCAGCAGCTTGGGGGGGAACACTGAAGCTTTCTTT. This sequence encodes CASSLGGNTEAFF. The chain links TRBV5-1 to TRBJ1-1; unclear D gene. The CDR3 runs to 13 residues. Looked up from germline, CDR1 is SGHRS and CDR2 is YFSETQ. V lost 0 bases to trimming and J lost 1 base, with 4 bases between them.

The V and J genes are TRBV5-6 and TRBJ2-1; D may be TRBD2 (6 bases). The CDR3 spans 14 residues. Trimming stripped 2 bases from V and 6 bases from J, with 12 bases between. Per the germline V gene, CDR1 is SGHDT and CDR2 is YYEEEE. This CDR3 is CASSLGRAGNEQFF. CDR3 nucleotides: TGTGCCAGCAGCTTAGGACGAGCGGGCAATGAGCAGTTCTTC.

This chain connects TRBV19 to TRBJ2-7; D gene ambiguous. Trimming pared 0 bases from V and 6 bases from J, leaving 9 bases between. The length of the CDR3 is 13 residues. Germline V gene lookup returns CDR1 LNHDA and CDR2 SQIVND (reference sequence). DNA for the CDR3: TGTGCCAGTAGTATAGACCGTTTTGGCGAGCAGTACTTC. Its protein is CASSIDRFGEQYF.

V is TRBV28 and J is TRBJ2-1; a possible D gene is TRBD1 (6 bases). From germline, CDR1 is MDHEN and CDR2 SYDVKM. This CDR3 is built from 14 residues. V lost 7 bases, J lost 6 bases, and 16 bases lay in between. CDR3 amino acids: CASTQTGRFNEQFF. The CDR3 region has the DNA TGTGCCAGCACCCAGACAGGAAGGTTCAATGAGCAGTTCTTC.

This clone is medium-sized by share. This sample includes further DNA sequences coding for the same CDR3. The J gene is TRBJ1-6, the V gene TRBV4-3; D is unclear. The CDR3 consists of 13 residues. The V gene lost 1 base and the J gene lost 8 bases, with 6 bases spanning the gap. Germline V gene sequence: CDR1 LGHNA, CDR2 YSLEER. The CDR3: CASSQVEDSPLHF. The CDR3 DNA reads TGCGCCAGCAGCCAAGTTGAGGATTCACCCCTCCACTTT.

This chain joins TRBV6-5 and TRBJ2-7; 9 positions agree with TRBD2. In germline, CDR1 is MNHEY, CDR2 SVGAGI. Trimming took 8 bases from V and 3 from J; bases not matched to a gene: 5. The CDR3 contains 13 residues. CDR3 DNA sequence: TGTGCCAGCCGGGCTAGCGGGAACTACGAGCAGTACTTC. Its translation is CASRASGNYEQYF.

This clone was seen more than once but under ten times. The CDR3 is CASSPTHHGGRAGTEAFF. The CDR3 DNA reads TGTGCCAGCAGCCCGACCCACCACGGCGGGCGGGCTGGGACTGAAGCTTTCTTT. This chain joins TRBV7-8 and TRBJ1-1; D gene ambiguous. The V gene's germline CDR1 is SGHVS and CDR2 FQNEAQ. The CDR3 is 18 residues long. V was shortened by 5 bases and J by 5 bases, with 27 bases between the two germline ends.

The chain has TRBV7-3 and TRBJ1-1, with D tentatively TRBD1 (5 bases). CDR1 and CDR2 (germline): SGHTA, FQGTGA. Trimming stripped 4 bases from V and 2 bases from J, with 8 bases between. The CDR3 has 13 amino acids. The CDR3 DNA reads TGTGCCAGCAGCTCGGGGGTTAACACTGAAGCTTTCTTT. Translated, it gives CASSSGVNTEAFF.

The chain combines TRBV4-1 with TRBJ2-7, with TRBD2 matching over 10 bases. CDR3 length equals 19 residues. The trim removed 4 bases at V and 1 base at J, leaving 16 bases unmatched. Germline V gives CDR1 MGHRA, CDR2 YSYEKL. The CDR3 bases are TGCGCCAGCAGCCGGGGTCCCCTAAGCGGGAGGGCCGGGTCCTACGAGCAGTACTTC. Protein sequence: CASSRGPLSGRAGSYEQYF.

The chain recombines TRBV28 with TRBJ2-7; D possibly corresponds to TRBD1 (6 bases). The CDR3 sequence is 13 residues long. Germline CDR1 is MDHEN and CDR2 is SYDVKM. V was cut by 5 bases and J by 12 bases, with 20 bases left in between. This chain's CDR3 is CASSPFLQGAWYF. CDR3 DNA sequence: TGTGCCAGCAGTCCCTTCCTACAGGGAGCTTGGTACTTC.

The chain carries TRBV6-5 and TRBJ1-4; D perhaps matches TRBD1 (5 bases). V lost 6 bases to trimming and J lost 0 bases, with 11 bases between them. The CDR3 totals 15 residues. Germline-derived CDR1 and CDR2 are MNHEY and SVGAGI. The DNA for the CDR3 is TGTGCCAGCAGGGGGGGGTCTGCAACTAATGAAAAACTGTTTTTT. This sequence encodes CASRGGSATNEKLFF.

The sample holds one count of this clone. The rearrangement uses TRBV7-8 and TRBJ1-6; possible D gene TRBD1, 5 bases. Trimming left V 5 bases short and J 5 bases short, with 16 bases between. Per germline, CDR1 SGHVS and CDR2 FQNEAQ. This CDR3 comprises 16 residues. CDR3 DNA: TGTGCCAGCAGCGGGGCCGGGCTAACGAATAATTCACCCCTCCACTTT. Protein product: CASSGAGLTNNSPLHF.

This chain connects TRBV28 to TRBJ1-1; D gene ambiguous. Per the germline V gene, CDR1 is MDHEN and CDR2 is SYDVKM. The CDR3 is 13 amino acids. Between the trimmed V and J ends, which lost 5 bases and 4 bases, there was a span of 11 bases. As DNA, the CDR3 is TGTGCCAGCAGTCGACGACGGATCACTGAAGCTTTCTTT. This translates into CASSRRRITEAFF.

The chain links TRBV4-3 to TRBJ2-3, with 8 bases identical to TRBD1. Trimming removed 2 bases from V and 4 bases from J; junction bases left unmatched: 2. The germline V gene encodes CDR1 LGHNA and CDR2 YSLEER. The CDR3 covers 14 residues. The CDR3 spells CASSQRQGPDTQYF. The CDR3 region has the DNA TGCGCCAGCAGCCAACGACAGGGGCCAGATACGCAGTATTTT.

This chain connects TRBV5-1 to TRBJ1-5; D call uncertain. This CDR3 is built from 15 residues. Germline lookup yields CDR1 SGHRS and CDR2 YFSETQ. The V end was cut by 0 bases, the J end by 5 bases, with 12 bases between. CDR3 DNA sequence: TGCGCCAGCAGCTTGGCCGGGCACTCGGATCAGCCCCAGCATTTT. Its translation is CASSLAGHSDQPQHF.